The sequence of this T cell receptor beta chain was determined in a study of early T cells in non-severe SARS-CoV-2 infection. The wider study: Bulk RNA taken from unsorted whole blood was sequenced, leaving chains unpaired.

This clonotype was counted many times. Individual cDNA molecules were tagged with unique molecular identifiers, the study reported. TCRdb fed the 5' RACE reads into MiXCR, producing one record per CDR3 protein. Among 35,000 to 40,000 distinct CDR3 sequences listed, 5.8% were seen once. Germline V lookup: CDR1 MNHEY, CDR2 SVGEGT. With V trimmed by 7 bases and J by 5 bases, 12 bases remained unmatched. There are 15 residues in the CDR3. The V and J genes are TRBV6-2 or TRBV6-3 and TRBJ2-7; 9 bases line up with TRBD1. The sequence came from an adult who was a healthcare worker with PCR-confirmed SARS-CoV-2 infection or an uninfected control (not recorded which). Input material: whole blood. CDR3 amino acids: CASTKFRDRDDEQYF. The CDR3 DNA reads TGTGCCAGCACCAAATTCCGGGACAGGGATGACGAGCAGTACTTC.